The T cell receptor beta chain under discussion was sequenced for a study of CD8+ T cells in alopecia areata. Study context: Among treated patients, oral tofacitinib was administered at 5 to 10 mg twice daily. Tofacitinib was given for 6 to 18 months, then stopped for 6 months. The study's findings and limits: The study also sequences resident alphabeta T cells of normal skin in scalp samples.

It was from alopecia areata patients that lesional scalp punch biopsies and peripheral blood were collected. Sequencing templates came from extracted RNA that was reverse transcribed into cDNA. TCRdb's table, derived via immunoSEQ multiplex PCR, lists solely in-frame clones and lacks some. This table has 110,000 to 150,000 clones, approximately 51% appearing once. To note about this clone: Its target is not known.

CDR3 length equals 15 residues. Germline V gene data show CDR1 as SGHDT and CDR2 as YYEEEE. The ends were cut back, 4 bases at V and 4 bases at J, with 17 bases in the middle. This receptor was taken from a human donor with alopecia areata. V is TRBV5-6 and J is TRBJ1-2; no reliable D call. The sample was CD4+ T cells sorted from blood, taken at week 0. CDR3 coding DNA: TGTGCCAGCAGCCCAGCAGGTGTCATAGGCTATGGCTACACCTTC. Amino acids: CASSPAGVIGYGYTF.